Following are 14 T cell receptor beta chains from one sample sequenced in a study of early T cells in non-severe SARS-CoV-2 infection. TCRdb reanalysed the 5' RACE reads using MiXCR and keeps one entry per CDR3 protein. Of under 60,000 distinct CDR3 sequences listed, 5.5% to 6.5% were seen once; the top ten hold about 4.3%. The sequenced sample consisted of whole blood. The receptors were sampled from an adult who was a healthcare worker with PCR-confirmed SARS-CoV-2 infection or an uninfected control (not recorded which).

This clonotype was recorded many times. J is TRBJ2-5 and V is TRBV12-3 or TRBV12-4; 10 bases agree with TRBD1. This CDR3 region has 16 residues. V lost 5 bases, J lost 5 bases, and 11 bases stayed unmatched. CDR3 coding DNA: TGTGCCAGCAGTCACACCCGGGACAGGGGAAAGGAGACCCAGTACTTC. Translating it yields CASSHTRDRGKETQYF.

This clonotype appeared a few times. CDR3 loop: CASSLAPGPYEKLFF. CDR3 nucleotide sequence: TGCGCCAGCAGCTTGGCCCCAGGCCCTTATGAAAAACTGTTTTTT. This rearrangement joins TRBV5-1 to TRBJ1-4, with unresolved D. Trimming pared 0 bases from V and 6 bases from J, leaving 12 bases between. The CDR3 totals 15 residues. Germline assignment: CDR1 SGHRS and CDR2 YFSETQ.

This clonotype came up many times. The rearrangement links TRBV29-1 to TRBJ2-7, with D possibly TRBD2 on 7 matching bases. The germline V gene encodes CDR1 SQVTM and CDR2 ANQGSEA. The CDR3 sequence is 14 residues long. Trimming stripped 6 bases from V and 4 bases from J, with 19 bases between. The DNA for the CDR3 is TGCAGCGTGGGGGGCGGGAGAAGGATGTACGAGCAGTACTTC. This translates into CSVGGGRRMYEQYF.

This chain connects TRBV7-9 to TRBJ2-2; 10 nucleotides align to TRBD2. V lost 0 bases, J lost 3 bases, and 4 bases stayed unmatched. Germline lookup yields CDR1 SEHNR and CDR2 FQNEAQ (reference sequence). The CDR3 loop spans 17 amino acids. The CDR3 protein is CASSLASLAGHTGELFF. The CDR3 nucleotides read TGTGCCAGCAGCTTAGCTTCACTAGCGGGGCACACCGGGGAGCTGTTTTTT.

This clonotype was seen more than once but under ten times. The V call is TRBV14, the J call TRBJ1-1; D is undetermined. The CDR3 loop spans 15 amino acids. V was trimmed by 1 base and J by 0 bases, leaving 9 bases between them. Germline V CDR1 and CDR2: SGHDN, FVKESK. The chain's CDR3 is CASSQARAVNTEAFF. CDR3 DNA: TGTGCCAGCAGCCAAGCCCGGGCCGTGAACACTGAAGCTTTCTTT.

Many counts were recorded for this clonotype. This sequence joins TRBV4-1 and TRBJ2-7; 11 nucleotides line up with TRBD1. The CDR3 loop spans 15 amino acids. CDR1 MGHRA and CDR2 YSYEKL come from the germline V gene. V lost 2 bases, J lost 4 bases, and 4 bases stayed unmatched. For the CDR3, the DNA is TGCGCCAGCAGCCAAAGGACAGGGGGCGATTACGAGCAGTACTTC. It codes for CASSQRTGGDYEQYF.

This rearrangement joins TRBV19 to TRBJ2-3, with 10 bases identical to TRBD2. The V gene's germline CDR1 is LNHDA and CDR2 SQIVND (reference sequence). This CDR3 contains 16 residues. V shed 6 bases, J shed 0 bases, and the junction held 6 bases outside the gene matches. CDR3 nucleotides: TGTGCCAGTAGCCTACTAGCGGGGCGTAGCACAGATACGCAGTATTTT. It codes for CASSLLAGRSTDTQYF. Full variable domain (outside the CDR3, taken from reference TRBV19 and TRBJ2-3): DGGITQSPKYLFRKEGQNVTLSCEQNLNHDAMYWYRQDPGQGLRLIYYSQIVNDFQKGDIAEGYSVSREKKESFPLTVTSAQKNPTAFYLCASSLLAGRSTDTQYFGPGTRLTVL.

Details on this clonotype: With a much larger clone just one base away, this may be a read error. The chain joins TRBV24-1 to TRBJ2-3, with D possibly TRBD1 on 6 matching bases. CDR1 KGHDR and CDR2 SFDVKD come from the germline V gene. Trimming removed 8 bases at V and 2 bases at J, with 13 bases between. This CDR3 comprises 14 residues. CDR3 nucleotides: TGTGCCACCAATGTGGGGGCCGACACAGATACGCAGTATTTT. Translating it yields CATNVGADTDTQYF.

This clonotype was detected only a few times. J is TRBJ2-7 and V is TRBV7-9; no definite D call. With 5 bases removed from V and 4 bases from J, the gap between germline ends came to 15 bases. This CDR3 region has 14 residues. Looked up from germline, CDR1 is SEHNR and CDR2 is FQNEAQ (reference sequence). DNA for the CDR3: TGTGCCAGCAGCCGACCCGCCGATCCATACGAGCAGTACTTC. This translates into CASSRPADPYEQYF.

This clonotype was observed at least ten times. The V gene is TRBV5-1, the J gene TRBJ2-7, with 7 bases identical to TRBD2. The germline gives CDR1 SGHRS, CDR2 YFSETQ. V was clipped by 4 bases and J by 5 bases; unmatched bases: 18. The CDR3 sequence is 17 residues long. CDR3 amino acids: CASSAFNVLRGGNEQYF. In nucleotides, the CDR3 is TGCGCCAGCAGCGCTTTTAATGTGTTGCGGGGAGGGAACGAGCAGTACTTC.

This clonotype was detected many times. The chain has TRBV7-2 and TRBJ2-3; unclear D gene. The CDR3 sequence is 13 residues long. Deletions cut 3 bases from V and 6 bases from J, with 10 bases between. In germline, CDR1 is SGHTA, CDR2 FQGNSA. The DNA of the CDR3 is TGTGCCAGCAGCTTTGGCGGAGCGGATACGCAGTATTTT. Translating it yields CASSFGGADTQYF.

The chain uses TRBV27 and TRBJ2-1; D uncertain. Germline CDR1 MNHEY, CDR2 SMNVEV (reference sequence). V shed 3 bases and J shed 6 bases, with 15 bases lying between them. CDR3 size: 15 residues. CDR3 loop: CASSFGTHASNEQFF. In DNA, the CDR3 is TGTGCCAGCAGTTTCGGCACGCACGCTTCCAATGAGCAGTTCTTC.

This clonotype has ten or more counts. J is TRBJ2-5 and V is TRBV19, with D perhaps matching TRBD1 (6 bases). The CDR3 is 12 amino acids. Germline V gene lookup returns CDR1 LNHDA and CDR2 SQIVND (reference sequence). Deletions cut 4 bases from V and 4 bases from J, with 7 bases between. The chain's CDR3 is CASSRTAETQYF. Written as DNA, the CDR3 is TGTGCCAGTAGTAGGACAGCAGAGACCCAGTACTTC.

This clonotype was counted ten times or more. V and J are TRBV29-1 and TRBJ2-1, with a weak D call TRBD2 (6 bases). The V gene lost 1 base and the J gene lost 8 bases, with 21 bases spanning the gap. Germline assignment: CDR1 SQVTM and CDR2 ANQGSEA. The CDR3 contains 16 residues. The CDR3 is CSVEGGALVFLDEQFF. CDR3 bases: TGCAGCGTTGAAGGCGGGGCACTAGTGTTTTTAGATGAGCAGTTCTTC.